This T cell receptor (beta chain) was captured in a study of PD-1 blockade in classical Hodgkin lymphoma. Study observations and caveats: Relative to healthy donors, newly diagnosed patients reportedly had lower baseline TCR diversity, which was reported as lower still in relapsed/refractory patients. Although disease activity or prior therapy may be involved, causes of the repertoire differences remain undefined.

CDR1 is SGHRS, CDR2 YFSETQ, per germline. This CDR3 region has 17 residues. J gave up 2 bases and V 5 bases, and 13 bases lay outside the gene matches. Some clones are missing from TCRdb's copy, which holds only in-frame ones; the method was immunoSEQ multiplex PCR. The sample consists of about 35,000 clones, 85% to 90% of them appearing once. The sample's time point: newly diagnosed, previously untreated cHL patient sample. Negative magnetic selection isolated CD4+ T cells from thawed PBMCs. For comparison, PBMCs from newly diagnosed, untreated classical Hodgkin lymphoma were used. Note on this clone: What it binds is not known.

The chain employs TRBV5-1 and TRBJ1-3, with TRBD1 matching 7 bases. The receptor was isolated from a human donor with classical Hodgkin lymphoma. Sequencing was carried out using CD4+ T cells from blood. The CDR3, as DNA: TGCGCCAGCAGTGCGACCGGGACAGCAAGCCCTGGAAACACCATATATTTT. Translation: CASSATGTASPGNTIYF.